This TCR beta chain was identified in a study of blood T cell repertoires in COVID-19. Study details: PBMCs, B-cell-depleted T cells, or T cells were the source of the cDNA or gDNA that made up the material.

Per the authors' pipeline: Reference gene primer amplification gave estimated nucleated cell counts. Here immunoSEQ multiplex PCR was the method, and the copy in TCRdb shows in-frame clones only, minus some. V and J calls and clone size are those listed in that table; D and trimming were worked out from the DNA. The table records roughly 400,000 clones, approximately 90% of them present only once. This CDR3 comprises 13 residues. V was pared by 1 base and J by 13 bases, with 16 bases between. CDR1 and CDR2 (germline): MNHNS, SASEGT. All exposed participants met a person with COVID-19 within 2 weeks before entering the study.

The rearrangement links TRBV6-1 to TRBJ1-2, with D possibly TRBD1 on 5 matching bases. The receptor was isolated from a woman aged 40 to 50 who had been exposed to COVID-19. The sequencing input was PBMCs or T cells enriched from blood (not recorded which). The CDR3 protein is CASSEGGREYGTF. The DNA of the CDR3 is TGTGCCAGCAGTGAAGGTGGCAGGGAATATGGCACCTTC.